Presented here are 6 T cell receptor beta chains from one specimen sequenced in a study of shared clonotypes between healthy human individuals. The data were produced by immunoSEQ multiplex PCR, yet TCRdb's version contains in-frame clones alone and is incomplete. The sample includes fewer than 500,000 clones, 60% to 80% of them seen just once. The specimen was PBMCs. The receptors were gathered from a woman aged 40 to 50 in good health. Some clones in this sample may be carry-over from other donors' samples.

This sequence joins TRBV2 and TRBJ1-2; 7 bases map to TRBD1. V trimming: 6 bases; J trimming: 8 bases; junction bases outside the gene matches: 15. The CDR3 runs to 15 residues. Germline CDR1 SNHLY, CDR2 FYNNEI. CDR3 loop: CASSDHRGPFEGYTF. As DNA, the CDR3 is TGTGCCAGCAGCGACCACAGGGGTCCGTTTGAAGGCTACACCTTC.

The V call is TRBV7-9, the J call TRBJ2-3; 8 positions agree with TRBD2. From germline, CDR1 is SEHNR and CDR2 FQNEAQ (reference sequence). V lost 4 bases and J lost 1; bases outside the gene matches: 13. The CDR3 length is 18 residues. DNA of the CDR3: TGTGCCAGCAGCTCCGGACCCTTAAGCGGGAGCGGCACAGATACGCAGTATTTT. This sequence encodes CASSSGPLSGSGTDTQYF.

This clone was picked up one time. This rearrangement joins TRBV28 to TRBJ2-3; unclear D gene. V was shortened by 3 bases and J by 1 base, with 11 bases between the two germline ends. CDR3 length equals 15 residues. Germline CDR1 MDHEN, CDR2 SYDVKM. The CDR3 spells CASSFPRGGTDTQYF. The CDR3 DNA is TGTGCCAGCAGTTTTCCGCGCGGAGGCACAGATACGCAGTATTTT.

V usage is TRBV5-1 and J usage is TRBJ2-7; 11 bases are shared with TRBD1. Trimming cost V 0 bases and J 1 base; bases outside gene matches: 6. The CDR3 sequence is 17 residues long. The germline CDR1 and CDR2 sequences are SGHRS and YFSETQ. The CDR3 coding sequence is TGCGCCAGCAGCTTGGAAACCGGGACAGGGGGTTCCTACGAGCAGTACTTC. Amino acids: CASSLETGTGGSYEQYF.

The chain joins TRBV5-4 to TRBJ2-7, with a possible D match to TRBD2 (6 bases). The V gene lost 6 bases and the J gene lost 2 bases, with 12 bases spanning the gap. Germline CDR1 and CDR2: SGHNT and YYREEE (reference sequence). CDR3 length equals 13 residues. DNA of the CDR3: TGTGCCAGCAAGGCGGGATCGACCTACGAGCAGTACTTC. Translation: CASKAGSTYEQYF.

The CDR3 region has the DNA TGTGCCAGCAGTGAAACCAGGGGAATCAACGAAAAACTGTTTTTT. Its translation is CASSETRGINEKLFF. V gene TRBV25-1 combines with J gene TRBJ1-4, with TRBD1 as a possible D gene (6 bases). V lost 2 bases, J lost 8 bases, and 15 bases lay in between. The CDR3 extends over 15 amino acids. The germline V gene encodes CDR1 MGHDK and CDR2 SYGVNS.